This T cell receptor (beta chain) was identified during a study of siplizumab effects on memory and regulatory T cells. About this clone itself: In the same sample, other DNA sequences code for this CDR3.

The CDR3 runs 14 residues. The germline V gene encodes CDR1 SGHRS and CDR2 YFSETQ. Trimming cost V 0 bases and J 4 bases; bases outside gene matches: 4. Clones were read by immunoSEQ multiplex PCR, and TCRdb kept only the in-frame ones, dropping some. The data contain tens of thousands of clones, approximately 97% of them singletons. The V and J genes are TRBV5-1 and TRBJ2-7, with 7 nucleotides matching TRBD1. The material sequenced was naive CD4+ T cells sorted from blood. The source is a human donor in good health. CDR3 sequence reads: CASSLEGGRYEQYF. CDR3 nucleotide sequence: TGCGCCAGCAGCTTGGAAGGGGGCCGGTACGAGCAGTACTTC.